The T cell receptor beta chain described here comes from a study of cytomegalovirus exposure and HLA in healthy donors. In germline, CDR1 is SGDLS, CDR2 YYNGEE. The CDR3 is made up of 13 amino acids. The V segment lost 3 bases and the J segment 6 bases; nucleotides outside the gene matches: 3. It was with 60 Vbeta and 13 Jbeta primers that the PCR ran. Clones were sequenced by immunoSEQ multiplex PCR, and TCRdb holds only the in-frame ones, with some missing. Here the sample spans around 220,000 clones, more than 60% being singletons. The clonotype was recovered from a girl aged 2 to 10 in good health and CMV-seronegative. Sequencing input: PBMCs. The V and J genes are TRBV9 and TRBJ2-1, with 7 bases aligning to TRBD1. CDR3 DNA sequence: TGTGCCAGCAGCGCGGGACAGATCAATGAGCAGTTCTTC. This sequence encodes CASSAGQINEQFF.